The sequence of this TCR beta chain was determined in a study of read filtering for tumor transcriptome and immune sequencing. In the study overall: By R-ISS, stages I, II and III held 8, 16 and 7 patients. Study outcomes and limitations: Sorted CD138-negative bone marrow cells were not purified T cells.

Every patient had bone marrow sampled while the disease was active. Molecular barcoded adaptors covering alpha/delta and beta/gamma chains were used on roughly 400 ng RNA. MiXCR, run by TCRdb on the reads, gives a single entry per CDR3 protein. The sample comprises 62,000 or so distinct CDR3 sequences, approximately 13% of which are singletons, and about 42% rests with the top ten. The V gene lost 7 bases and the J gene lost 4 bases, with 17 bases spanning the gap. In germline, CDR1 is SQVTM, CDR2 ANQGSEA. The CDR3 extends over 13 amino acids. Comment on this clonotype: Its specificity is unknown.

Material for sequencing was a population of CD138-negative cells sorted from bone marrow. The clonotype was recovered from a donor at least 40 years old with multiple myeloma. This chain joins TRBV29-1 and TRBJ2-7; D is perhaps TRBD2 (5 bases). The CDR3 coding sequence is TGCAGCGCCGGGTCTAGCAGGCTTTACGAGCAGTACTTC. Translation: CSAGSSRLYEQYF.